This T cell receptor beta chain was recovered during a study of PD-L1 blockade in urothelial cancer. The CDR3 totals 15 residues. The germline gives CDR1 LNHDA, CDR2 SQIVND (reference sequence). The V gene lost 4 bases and the J gene lost 7 bases, with 17 bases spanning the gap. Time point described: pretreatment peripheral blood. TCRdb's copy holds only in-frame clones and misses some; the assay was immunoSEQ multiplex PCR. The profile shows roughly 130,000 clones, roughly 80% of them singletons. This clonotype originated in a man aged 45-65 years with urothelial cancer. The sequencing here drew on PBMCs, taken around atezolizumab (anti-PD-L1) treatment. The chain links TRBV19 to TRBJ2-1; tentative D call: TRBD2 (5 bases). The CDR3 sequence is CASSTLDHRGNEQFF. In nucleotides, the CDR3 is TGTGCCAGTAGTACCCTGGACCACCGGGGTAATGAGCAGTTCTTC.